This is a list of T cell receptor beta chains from one sample in a study of T cells after yellow fever vaccination. In TCRdb, the 5' RACE reads were re-called with MiXCR into one record per CDR3 protein. The sample yields under 400,000 distinct CDR3 sequences, approximately 10% seen once. Sample: PBMCs, taken on the day of the first yellow fever vaccination. The receptors shown here come from a young man who received the YFV17D yellow fever vaccine. The CDR3 runs from the conserved cysteine through the conserved F or W. D genes are given only for firm matches. Expanded clones get a size class; other rows say once, few or many, or leave the size out.

clone_size	v_call	j_call	d_call	cdr3_aa	cdr3_nt
NA	TRBV6-1	TRBJ2-6	NA	CASSASSPILGPPGANVLTF	TGTGCCAGCAGTGCGTCGTCCCCAATACTAGGCCCCCCTGGGGCCAACGTCCTGACTTTC
many	TRBV5-1	TRBJ2-1	TRBD2	CASSPLPGGQNEQFF	TGCGCCAGCAGCCCGCTCCCGGGGGGGCAGAATGAGCAGTTCTTC
NA	TRBV5-1	TRBJ1-5	NA	CASSLAAGDSNQPQHF	TGCGCCAGCAGCTTGGCGGCAGGGGATAGCAATCAGCCCCAGCATTTT
NA	TRBV2	TRBJ2-3	TRBD1	CASRRQGSFDTQYF	TGTGCCAGCAGGAGACAGGGTAGTTTCGATACGCAGTATTTT
NA	TRBV24-1	TRBJ1-5	NA	CATSDSPGPVNQPQHF	TGTGCCACCAGTGATTCTCCCGGGCCCGTCAATCAGCCCCAGCATTTT
few	TRBV10-3	TRBJ2-5	TRBD1	CAISDPQGAGETQYF	TGTGCCATCAGTGACCCACAGGGGGCTGGGGAGACCCAGTACTTC
NA	TRBV5-1	TRBJ1-2	NA	CASSTQPEVGSGYTF	TGCGCCAGCAGCACCCAACCGGAGGTGGGTTCTGGCTACACCTTC
many	TRBV15	TRBJ2-7	NA	CASAVEGRYEQYF	TGTGCCAGCGCCGTAGAGGGGAGGTACGAGCAGTACTTC
NA	TRBV20-1	TRBJ1-2	NA	CSARVQRGYGYTF	TGCAGTGCTAGAGTCCAGAGGGGCTATGGCTACACCTTC
few	TRBV12-3/TRBV12-4	TRBJ1-1	TRBD1	CASRDTGVGLNTEAFF	TGTGCCAGCAGAGATACAGGGGTGGGATTAAACACTGAAGCTTTCTTT
few	TRBV24-1	TRBJ2-5	NA	CATRDSWQETQYF	TGTGCCACCAGGGACAGCTGGCAAGAGACCCAGTACTTC
NA	TRBV12-3/TRBV12-4	TRBJ2-5	TRBD2	CASSLTSGGDYRETQYF	TGTGCCAGCAGTTTAACTAGCGGGGGGGACTACCGGGAGACCCAGTACTTC
NA	TRBV5-8	TRBJ2-5	NA	CASSLGGQPGQRETQYF	TGTGCCAGCAGCTTGGGGGGCCAACCGGGTCAGCGGGAGACCCAGTACTTC